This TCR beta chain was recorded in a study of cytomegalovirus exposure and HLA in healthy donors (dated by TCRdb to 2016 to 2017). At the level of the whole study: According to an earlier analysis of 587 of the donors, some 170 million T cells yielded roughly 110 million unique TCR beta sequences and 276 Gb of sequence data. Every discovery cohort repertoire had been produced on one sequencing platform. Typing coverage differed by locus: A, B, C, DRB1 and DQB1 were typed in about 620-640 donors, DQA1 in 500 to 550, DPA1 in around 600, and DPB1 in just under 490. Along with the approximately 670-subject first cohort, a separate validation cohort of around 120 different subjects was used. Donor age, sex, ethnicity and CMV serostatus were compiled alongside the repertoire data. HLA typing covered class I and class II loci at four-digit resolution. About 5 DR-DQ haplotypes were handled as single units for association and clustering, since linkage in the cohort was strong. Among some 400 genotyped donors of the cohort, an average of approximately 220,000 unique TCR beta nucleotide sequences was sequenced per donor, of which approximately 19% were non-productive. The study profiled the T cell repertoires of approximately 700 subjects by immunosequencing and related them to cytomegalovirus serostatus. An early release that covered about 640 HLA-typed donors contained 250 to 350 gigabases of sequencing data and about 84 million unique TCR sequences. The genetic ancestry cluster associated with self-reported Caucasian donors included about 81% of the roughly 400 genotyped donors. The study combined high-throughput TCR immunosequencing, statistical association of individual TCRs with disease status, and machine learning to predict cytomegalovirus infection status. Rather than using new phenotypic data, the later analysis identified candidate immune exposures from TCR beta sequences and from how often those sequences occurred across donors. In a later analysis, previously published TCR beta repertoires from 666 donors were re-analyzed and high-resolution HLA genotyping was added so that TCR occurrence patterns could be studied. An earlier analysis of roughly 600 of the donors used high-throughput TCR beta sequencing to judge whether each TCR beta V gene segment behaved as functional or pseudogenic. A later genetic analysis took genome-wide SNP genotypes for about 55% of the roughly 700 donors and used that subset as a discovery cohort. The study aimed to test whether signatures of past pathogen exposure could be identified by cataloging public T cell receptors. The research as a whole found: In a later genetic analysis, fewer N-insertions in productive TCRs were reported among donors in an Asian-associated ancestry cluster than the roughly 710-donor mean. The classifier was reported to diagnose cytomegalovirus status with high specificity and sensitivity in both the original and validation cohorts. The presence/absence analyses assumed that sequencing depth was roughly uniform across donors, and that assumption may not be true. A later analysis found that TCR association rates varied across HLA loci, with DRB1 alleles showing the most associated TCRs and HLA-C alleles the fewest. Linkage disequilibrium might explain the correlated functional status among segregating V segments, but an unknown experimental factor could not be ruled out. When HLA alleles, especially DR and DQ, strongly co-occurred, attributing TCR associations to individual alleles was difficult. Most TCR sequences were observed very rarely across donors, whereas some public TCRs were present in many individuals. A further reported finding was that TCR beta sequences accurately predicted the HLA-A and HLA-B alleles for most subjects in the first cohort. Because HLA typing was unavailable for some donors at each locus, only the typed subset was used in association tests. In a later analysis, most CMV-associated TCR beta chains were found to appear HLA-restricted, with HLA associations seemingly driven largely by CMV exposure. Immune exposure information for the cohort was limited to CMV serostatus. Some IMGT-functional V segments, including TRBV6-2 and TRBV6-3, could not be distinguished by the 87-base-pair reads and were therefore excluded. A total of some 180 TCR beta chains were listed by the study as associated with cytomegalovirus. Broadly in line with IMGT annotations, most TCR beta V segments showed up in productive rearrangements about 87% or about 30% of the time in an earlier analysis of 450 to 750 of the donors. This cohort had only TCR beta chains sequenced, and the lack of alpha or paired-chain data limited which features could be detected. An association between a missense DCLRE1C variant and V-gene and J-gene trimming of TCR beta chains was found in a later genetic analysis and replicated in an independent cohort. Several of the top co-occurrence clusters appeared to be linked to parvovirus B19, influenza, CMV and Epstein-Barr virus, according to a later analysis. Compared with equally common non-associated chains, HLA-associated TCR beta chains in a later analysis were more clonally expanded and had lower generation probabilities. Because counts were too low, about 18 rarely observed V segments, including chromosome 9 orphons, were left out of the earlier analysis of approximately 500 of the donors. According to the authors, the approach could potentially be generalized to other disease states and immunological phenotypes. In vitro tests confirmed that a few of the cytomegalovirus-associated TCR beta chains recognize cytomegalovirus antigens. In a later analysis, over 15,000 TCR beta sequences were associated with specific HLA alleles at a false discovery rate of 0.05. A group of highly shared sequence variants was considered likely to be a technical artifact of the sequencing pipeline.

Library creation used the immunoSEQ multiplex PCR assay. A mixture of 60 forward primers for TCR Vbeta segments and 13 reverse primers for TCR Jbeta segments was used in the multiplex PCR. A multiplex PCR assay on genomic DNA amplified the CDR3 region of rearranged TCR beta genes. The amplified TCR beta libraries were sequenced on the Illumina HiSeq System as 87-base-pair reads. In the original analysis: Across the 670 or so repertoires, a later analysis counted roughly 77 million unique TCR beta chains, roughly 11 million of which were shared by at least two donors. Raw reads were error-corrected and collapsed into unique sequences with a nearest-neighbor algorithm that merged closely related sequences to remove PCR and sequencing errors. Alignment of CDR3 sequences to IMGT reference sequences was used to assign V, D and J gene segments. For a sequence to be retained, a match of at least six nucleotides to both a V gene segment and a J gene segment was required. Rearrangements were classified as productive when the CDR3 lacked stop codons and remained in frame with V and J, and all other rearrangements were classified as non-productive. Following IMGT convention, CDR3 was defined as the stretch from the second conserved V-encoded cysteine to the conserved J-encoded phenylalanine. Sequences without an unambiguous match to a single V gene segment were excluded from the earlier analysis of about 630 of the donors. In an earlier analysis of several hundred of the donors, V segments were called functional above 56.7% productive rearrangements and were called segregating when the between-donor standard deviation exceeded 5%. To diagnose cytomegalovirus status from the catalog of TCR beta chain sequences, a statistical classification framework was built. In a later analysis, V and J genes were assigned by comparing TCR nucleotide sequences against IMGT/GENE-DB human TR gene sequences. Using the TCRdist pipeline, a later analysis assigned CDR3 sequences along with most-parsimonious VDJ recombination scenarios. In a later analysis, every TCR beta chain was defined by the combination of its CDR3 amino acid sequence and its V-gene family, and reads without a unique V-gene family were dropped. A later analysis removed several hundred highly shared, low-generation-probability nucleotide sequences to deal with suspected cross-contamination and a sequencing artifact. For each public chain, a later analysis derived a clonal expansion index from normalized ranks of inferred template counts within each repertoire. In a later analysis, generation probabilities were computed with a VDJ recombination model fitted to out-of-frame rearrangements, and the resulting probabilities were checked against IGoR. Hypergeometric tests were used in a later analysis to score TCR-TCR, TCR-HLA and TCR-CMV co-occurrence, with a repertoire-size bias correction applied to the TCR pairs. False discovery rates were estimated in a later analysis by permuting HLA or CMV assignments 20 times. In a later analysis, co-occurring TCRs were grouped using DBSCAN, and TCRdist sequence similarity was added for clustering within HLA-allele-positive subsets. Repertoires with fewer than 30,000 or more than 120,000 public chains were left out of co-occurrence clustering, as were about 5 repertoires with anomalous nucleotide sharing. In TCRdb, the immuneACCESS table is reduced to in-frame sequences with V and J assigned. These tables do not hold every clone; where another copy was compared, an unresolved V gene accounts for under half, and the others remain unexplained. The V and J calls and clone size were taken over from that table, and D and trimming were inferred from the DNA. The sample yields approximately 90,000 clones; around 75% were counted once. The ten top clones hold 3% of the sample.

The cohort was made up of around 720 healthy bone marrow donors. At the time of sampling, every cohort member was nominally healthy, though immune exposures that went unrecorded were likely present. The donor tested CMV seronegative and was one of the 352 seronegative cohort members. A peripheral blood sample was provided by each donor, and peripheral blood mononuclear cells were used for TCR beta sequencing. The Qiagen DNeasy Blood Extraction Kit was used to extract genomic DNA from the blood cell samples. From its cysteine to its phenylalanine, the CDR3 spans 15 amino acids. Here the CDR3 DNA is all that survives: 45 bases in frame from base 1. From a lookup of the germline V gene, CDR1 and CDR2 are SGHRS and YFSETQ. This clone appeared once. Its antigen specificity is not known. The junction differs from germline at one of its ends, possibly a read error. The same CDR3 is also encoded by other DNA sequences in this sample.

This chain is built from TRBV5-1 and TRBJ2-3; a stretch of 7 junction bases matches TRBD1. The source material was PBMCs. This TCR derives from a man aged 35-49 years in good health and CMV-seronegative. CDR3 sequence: CASSPGTASTDTQYF. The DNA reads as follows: TGCGCCAGCAGCCCCGGGACAGCGAGCACAGATACACAGTATTTT.